This T cell receptor beta chain appears in the sequencing data of a study of T cell repertoires in cytomegalovirus infection. Overall study: Public TCR beta signatures were indicative of both CMV infection and a matching HLA type.

V shed 5 bases and J shed 3 bases, with 12 bases lying between them. CDR1 is SGHAT and CDR2 is FQNNGV in the germline V gene. There are 14 residues in the CDR3. Study observations and caveats: The ex vivo response showed dominance by HLA-C-restricted CMV-specific TCR beta clonotypes.

This clonotype has only a few counts. The target antigen is unknown. TCRdb passed the reads through MiXCR, listing each CDR3 protein once. Of fewer than 950,000 distinct CDR3 sequences listed, about 33% are singletons. This TCR was recovered from a human donor in good health (CMV status not recorded). Some clones in this sample may be carry-over from other donors' samples. This chain connects TRBV11-2 to TRBJ2-3; the D is unclear. Here the sequenced sample was cultured CD8+ T cells from PBMCs, taken from culture after CMV antigen stimulation. The CDR3 nucleotides are TGTGCCAGCAGCCCTACCCGCCAGACAGATACGCAGTATTTT. This translates into CASSPTRQTDTQYF. Full variable domain (rest looked up from reference TRBV11-2 and TRBJ2-3): EAGVAQSPRYKIIEKRQSVAFWCNPISGHATLYWYQQILGQGPKLLIQFQNNGVVDDSQLPKDRFSAERLKGVDSTLKIQPAKLEDSAVYLCASSPTRQTDTQYFGPGTRLTVL.